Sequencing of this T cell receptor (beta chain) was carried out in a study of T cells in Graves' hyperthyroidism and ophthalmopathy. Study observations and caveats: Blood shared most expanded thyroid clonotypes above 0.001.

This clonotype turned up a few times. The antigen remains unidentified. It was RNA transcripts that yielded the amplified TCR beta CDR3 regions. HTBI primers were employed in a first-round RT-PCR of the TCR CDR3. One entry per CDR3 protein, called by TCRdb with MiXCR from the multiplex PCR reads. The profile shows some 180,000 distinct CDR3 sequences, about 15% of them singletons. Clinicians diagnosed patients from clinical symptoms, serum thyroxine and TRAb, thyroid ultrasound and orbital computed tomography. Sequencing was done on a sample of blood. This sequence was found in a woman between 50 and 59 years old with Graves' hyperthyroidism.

CDR3: CASSFGGTGYEQYF. The CDR3, as DNA: TGCGCCAGCAGCTTTGGCGGGACAGGGTACGAGCAGTACTTC. The chain recombines TRBV5-1 with TRBJ2-7; 9 nucleotides match TRBD1. This CDR3 comprises 14 residues. V lost 2 bases and J lost 4; bases outside the gene matches: 4. CDR1 is SGHRS and CDR2 is YFSETQ in the germline V gene.